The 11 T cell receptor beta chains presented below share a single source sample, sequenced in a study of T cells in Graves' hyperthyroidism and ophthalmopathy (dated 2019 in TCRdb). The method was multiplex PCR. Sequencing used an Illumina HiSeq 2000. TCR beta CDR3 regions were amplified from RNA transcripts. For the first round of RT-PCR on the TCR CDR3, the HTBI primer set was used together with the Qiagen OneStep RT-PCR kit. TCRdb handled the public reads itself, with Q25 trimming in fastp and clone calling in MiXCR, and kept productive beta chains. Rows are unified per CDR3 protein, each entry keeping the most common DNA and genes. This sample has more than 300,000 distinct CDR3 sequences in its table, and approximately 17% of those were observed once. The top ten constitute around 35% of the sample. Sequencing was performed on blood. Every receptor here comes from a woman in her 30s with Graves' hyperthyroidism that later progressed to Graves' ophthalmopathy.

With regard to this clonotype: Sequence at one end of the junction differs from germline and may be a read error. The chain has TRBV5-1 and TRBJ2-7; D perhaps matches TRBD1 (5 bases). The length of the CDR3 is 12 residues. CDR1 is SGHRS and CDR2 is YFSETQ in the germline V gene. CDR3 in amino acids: CTSSPAGYEQYF. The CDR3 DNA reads TGCACCAGCAGCCCGGCAGGGTACGAGCAGTACTTC. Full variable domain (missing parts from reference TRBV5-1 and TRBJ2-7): KAGVTQTPRYLIKTRGQQVTLSCSPISGHRSVSWYQQTPGQGLQFLFEYFSETQRNKGNFPGRFSGRQFSNSRSEMNVSTLELGDSALYLCTSSPAGYEQYFGPGTRLTVT.

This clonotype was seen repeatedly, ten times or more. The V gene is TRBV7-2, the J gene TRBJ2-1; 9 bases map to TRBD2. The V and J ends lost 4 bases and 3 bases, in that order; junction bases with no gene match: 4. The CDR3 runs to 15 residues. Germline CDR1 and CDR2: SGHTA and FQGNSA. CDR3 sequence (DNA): TGTGCCAGCAGCTCAAAGCGGGGGGACTACAATGAGCAGTTCTTC. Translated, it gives CASSSKRGDYNEQFF.

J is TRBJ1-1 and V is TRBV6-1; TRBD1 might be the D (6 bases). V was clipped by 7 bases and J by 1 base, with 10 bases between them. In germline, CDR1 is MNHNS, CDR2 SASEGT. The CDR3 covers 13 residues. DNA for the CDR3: TGTGCCAGCACGGACAGATGGAACACTGAAGCTTTCTTT. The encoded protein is CASTDRWNTEAFF.

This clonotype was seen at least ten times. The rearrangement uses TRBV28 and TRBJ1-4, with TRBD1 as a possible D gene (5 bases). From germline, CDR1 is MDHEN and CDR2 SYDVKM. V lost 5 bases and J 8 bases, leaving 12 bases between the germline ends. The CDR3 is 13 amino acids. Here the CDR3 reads CASSPGGSEKLFF. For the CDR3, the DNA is TGTGCCAGCAGTCCTGGGGGTTCCGAAAAACTGTTTTTT.

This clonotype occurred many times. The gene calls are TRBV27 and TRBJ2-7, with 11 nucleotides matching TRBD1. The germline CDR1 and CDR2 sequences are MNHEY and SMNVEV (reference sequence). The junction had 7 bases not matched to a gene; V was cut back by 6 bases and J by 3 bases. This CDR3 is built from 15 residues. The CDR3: CASRAGTGGFYEQYF. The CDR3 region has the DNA TGTGCCAGCAGGGCCGGGACAGGGGGTTTCTACGAGCAGTACTTC.

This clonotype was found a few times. The CDR3 here is CASSYSGREHYNEQFF. CDR3 DNA sequence: TGTGCCAGCAGTTACTCTGGGCGGGAGCACTACAATGAGCAGTTCTTC. The chain couples TRBV6-7 to TRBJ2-1; TRBD2 matches at 7 bases. TRBV6-7 qualifies as an ORF whose function is uncertain. V trimming: 0 bases; J trimming: 3 bases; junction bases outside the gene matches: 5. The CDR3 runs 16 residues.

CDR3 sequence reads: CASSHKNEQFF. For the CDR3, the DNA is TGTGCCAGCAGTCACAAGAATGAGCAGTTCTTC. This chain links TRBV6-5 with TRBJ2-1; D call uncertain. Germline assignment: CDR1 MNHEY and CDR2 SVGAGI. The length of the CDR3 is 11 residues. V was clipped by 5 bases and J by 7 bases, with 6 bases between them.

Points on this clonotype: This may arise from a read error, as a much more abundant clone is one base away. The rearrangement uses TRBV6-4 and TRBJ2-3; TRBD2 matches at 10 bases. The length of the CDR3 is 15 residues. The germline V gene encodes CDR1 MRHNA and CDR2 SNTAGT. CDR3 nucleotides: TGTGCCAGCAGTGCCGGGACTAGCGACACAGATACGCGGTATTTT. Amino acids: CASSAGTSDTDTRYF.

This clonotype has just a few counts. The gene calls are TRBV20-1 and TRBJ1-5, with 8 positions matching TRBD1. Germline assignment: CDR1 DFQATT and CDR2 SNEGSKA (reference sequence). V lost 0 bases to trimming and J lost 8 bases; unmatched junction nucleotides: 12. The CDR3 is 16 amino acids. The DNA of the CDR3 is TGCAGTGCTAGAGAAGGCCAGGGGGCTTTTTGGGAGCCCCAGCATTTT. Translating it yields CSAREGQGAFWEPQHF.

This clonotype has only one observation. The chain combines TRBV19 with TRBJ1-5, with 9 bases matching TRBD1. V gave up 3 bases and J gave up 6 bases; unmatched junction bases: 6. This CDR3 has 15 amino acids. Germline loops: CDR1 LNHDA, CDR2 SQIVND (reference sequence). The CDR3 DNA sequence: TGTGCCAGTAGTATTCGACAGGGGGTTGGTCAGCCCCAGCATTTT. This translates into CASSIRQGVGQPQHF.

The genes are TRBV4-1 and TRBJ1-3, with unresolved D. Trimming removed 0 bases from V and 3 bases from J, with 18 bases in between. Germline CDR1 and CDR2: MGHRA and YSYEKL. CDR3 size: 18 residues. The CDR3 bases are TGCGCCAGCAGCCAAGACCAAATTGGGTCCTCCTTTGGAAACACCATATATTTT. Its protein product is CASSQDQIGSSFGNTIYF.